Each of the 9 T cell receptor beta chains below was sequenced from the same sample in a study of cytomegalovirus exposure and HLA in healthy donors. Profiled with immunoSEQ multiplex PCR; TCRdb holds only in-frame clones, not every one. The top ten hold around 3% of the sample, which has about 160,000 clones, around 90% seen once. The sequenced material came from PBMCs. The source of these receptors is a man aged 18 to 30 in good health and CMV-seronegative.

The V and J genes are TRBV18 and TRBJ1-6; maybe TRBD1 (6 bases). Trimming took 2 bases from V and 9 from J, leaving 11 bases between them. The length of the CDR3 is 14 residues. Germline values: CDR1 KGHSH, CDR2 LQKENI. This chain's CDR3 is CASSPEQGSSPLHF. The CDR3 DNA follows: TGTGCCAGCTCACCAGAGCAGGGGAGTTCACCCCTCCACTTT.

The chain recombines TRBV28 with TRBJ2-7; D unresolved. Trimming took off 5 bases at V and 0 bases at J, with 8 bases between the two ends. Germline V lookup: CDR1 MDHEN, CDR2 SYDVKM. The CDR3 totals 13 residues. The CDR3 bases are TGTGCCAGCAGTCCCGGGTCCTCCTACGAGCAGTACTTC. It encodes CASSPGSSYEQYF.

Here the CDR3 DNA reads TGTGCCAGCGGTCCGCAGGGTAACTATGGCTACACCTTC. Its protein is CASGPQGNYGYTF. The chain recombines TRBV6-5 with TRBJ1-2; a weak D match, TRBD1 (5 bases). There are 13 residues in the CDR3. Per germline, CDR1 MNHEY and CDR2 SVGAGI. Trimming left V 8 bases short and J 1 base short, with 11 bases between.

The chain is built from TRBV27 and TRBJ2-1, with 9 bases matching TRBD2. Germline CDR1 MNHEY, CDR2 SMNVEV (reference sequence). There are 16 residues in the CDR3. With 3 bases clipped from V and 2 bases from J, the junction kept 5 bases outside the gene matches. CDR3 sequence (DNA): TGTGCCAGCAGTTTGACTAGCGGAATTACCTACAATGAGCAGTTCTTC. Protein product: CASSLTSGITYNEQFF.

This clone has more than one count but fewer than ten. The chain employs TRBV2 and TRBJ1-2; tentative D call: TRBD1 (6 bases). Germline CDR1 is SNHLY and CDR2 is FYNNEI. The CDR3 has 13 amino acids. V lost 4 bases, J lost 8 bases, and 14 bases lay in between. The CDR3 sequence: CASSVKQGQGYTF. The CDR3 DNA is TGTGCCAGCAGTGTGAAACAGGGTCAAGGCTACACCTTC.

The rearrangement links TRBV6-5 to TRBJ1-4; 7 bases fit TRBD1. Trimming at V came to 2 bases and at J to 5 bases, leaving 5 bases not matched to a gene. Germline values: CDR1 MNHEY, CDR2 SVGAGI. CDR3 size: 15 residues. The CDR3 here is CASSYVSQGNEKLFF. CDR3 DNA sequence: TGTGCCAGCAGTTACGTCTCACAGGGGAATGAAAAACTGTTTTTT.

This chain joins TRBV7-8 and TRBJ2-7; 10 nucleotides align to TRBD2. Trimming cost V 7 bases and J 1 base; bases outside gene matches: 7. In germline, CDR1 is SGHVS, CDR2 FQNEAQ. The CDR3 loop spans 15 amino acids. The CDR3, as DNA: TGTGCCAGCATCATGGGACTAGCGAGATCCTACGAGCAGTACTTC. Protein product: CASIMGLARSYEQYF.

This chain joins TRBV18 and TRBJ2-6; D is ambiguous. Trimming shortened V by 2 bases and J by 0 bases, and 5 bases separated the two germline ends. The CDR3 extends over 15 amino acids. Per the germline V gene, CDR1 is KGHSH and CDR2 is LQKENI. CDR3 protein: CASSPTNSGANVLTF. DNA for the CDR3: TGTGCCAGCTCACCAACAAACTCTGGGGCCAACGTCCTGACTTTC.

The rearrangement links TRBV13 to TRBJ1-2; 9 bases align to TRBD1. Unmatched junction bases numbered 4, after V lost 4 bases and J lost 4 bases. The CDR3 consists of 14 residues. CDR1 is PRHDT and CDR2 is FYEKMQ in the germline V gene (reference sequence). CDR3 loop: CASSSGQGFYGYTF. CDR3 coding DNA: TGTGCCAGCAGCTCAGGACAGGGGTTCTATGGCTACACCTTC.